One sample yielded the 15 T cell receptor beta chains listed below, sequenced in a study of blood T cell repertoires in COVID-19. Measured with immunoSEQ multiplex PCR; TCRdb has only the in-frame clones, and not every one. The sample carries approximately 150,000 clones, 88% recorded once. Material: peripheral blood. The receptors here all came from a human donor in a cohort sampled during active COVID-19.

The chain links TRBV10-2 to TRBJ2-7; TRBD2 agrees at 7 bases. V lost 6 bases to trimming and J lost 0 bases; unmatched junction nucleotides: 5. The length of the CDR3 is 14 residues. Germline assignment: CDR1 WSHSY and CDR2 SAAADI. The CDR3 coding sequence is TGCGCCAGCAGAGTGCGGGGGATCTCCTACGAGCAGTACTTC. Protein: CASRVRGISYEQYF.

The rearrangement links TRBV20-1 to TRBJ2-7; D is perhaps TRBD2 (6 bases). Trimming took off 3 bases at V and 1 base at J, with 13 bases between the two ends. Germline V CDR1 and CDR2: DFQATT, SNEGSKA (reference sequence). The CDR3 covers 14 residues. CDR3 nucleotides: TGCAGTGCTAGTCCCCTCCGGGGGTCCTACGAGCAGTACTTC. Amino acid sequence: CSASPLRGSYEQYF.

The table lists this clone with a few counts. This sequence joins TRBV6-5 and TRBJ2-7; D is perhaps TRBD1 (5 bases). V was trimmed by 4 bases and J by 5 bases, leaving 9 bases between them. This CDR3 region has 12 residues. Germline-derived CDR1 and CDR2 are MNHEY and SVGAGI. CDR3 nucleotide sequence: TGTGCCAGCAGTTCTGACAGACACGAGCAGTACTTC. Translation gives CASSSDRHEQYF.

The V call is TRBV6-5, the J call TRBJ1-1; 10 bases match TRBD1. The CDR3 runs to 15 residues. Germline loops: CDR1 MNHEY, CDR2 SVGAGI. V lost 5 bases, J lost 3 bases, and 6 bases stayed unmatched. CDR3 coding DNA: TGTGCCAGCAGTAGGACCGGGACAGGGGACACTGAAGCTTTCTTT. Its protein is CASSRTGTGDTEAFF.

The CDR3 here is CASSRQGNSNQPQHF. CDR3 in DNA: TGTGCCAGCAGTAGACAGGGGAATAGCAATCAGCCCCAGCATTTT. The rearrangement uses TRBV6-6 and TRBJ1-5, with 8 nucleotides matching TRBD1. This CDR3 is 15 amino acids long. Germline V gene data show CDR1 as MNHNY and CDR2 as SVGAGI (reference sequence). After removal of 5 bases from V and 0 bases from J, the junction contained 3 bases not matched to a gene.

V is TRBV18 and J is TRBJ1-2; D gene unclear. Trimming took off 2 bases at V and 0 bases at J, with 4 bases between the two ends. The germline V gene encodes CDR1 KGHSH and CDR2 LQKENI. The CDR3 sequence is 13 residues long. The CDR3 coding sequence is TGTGCCAGCTCACCAGACACTAACTATGGCTACACCTTC. Translating it yields CASSPDTNYGYTF.

The genes are TRBV25-1 and TRBJ1-2; 7 bases line up with TRBD1. The CDR3 is 13 residues long. V trimming: 5 bases; J trimming: 8 bases; junction bases outside the gene matches: 8. Germline lookup yields CDR1 MGHDK and CDR2 SYGVNS. CDR3 protein: CASSPTGVAGYTF. In nucleotides, the CDR3 is TGTGCCAGCAGTCCCACAGGGGTAGCAGGCTACACCTTC.

The chain recombines TRBV21-1 with TRBJ1-1; the table assigns TRBD1, which was not confirmed against the DNA. TRBV21-1 is classified as a pseudogene. This CDR3 spans 17 amino acids. CDR3 sequence: CASSGSGQGRRGTEAFF. The CDR3, as DNA: TGTGCCAGCAGCGGATCGGGACAGGGAAGGCGCGGAACTGAAGCTTTCTTT.

This rearrangement joins TRBV5-5 to TRBJ2-7, with 9 bases matching TRBD1. The CDR3 consists of 15 residues. Germline trimming cut 3 bases from V and 0 bases from J; bases unmatched to any gene: 4. Per the germline V gene, CDR1 is SGHKS and CDR2 is YYEKEE (reference sequence). CDR3 sequence: CASSSGTGSSYEQYF. CDR3 in DNA: TGTGCCAGCAGCTCCGGGACAGGGAGCTCCTACGAGCAGTACTTC. The variable domain in full, completed from reference TRBV5-5 and TRBJ2-7, reads DAGVTQSPTHLIKTRGQQVTLRCSPISGHKSVSWYQQVLGQGPQFIFQYYEKEERGRGNFPDRFSARQFPNYSSELNVNALLLGDSALYLCASSSGTGSSYEQYFGPGTRLTVT.

This chain uses TRBV6-1 with TRBJ2-5; 9 nucleotides match TRBD2. Trimming cost V 4 bases and J 1 base; bases outside gene matches: 7. There are 16 residues in the CDR3. Germline V gene sequence: CDR1 MNHNS, CDR2 SASEGT. CDR3 region: CASSALLRGGQETQYF. CDR3 nucleotides: TGTGCCAGCAGTGCCCTATTGCGGGGGGGCCAAGAGACCCAGTACTTC.

The CDR3 DNA follows: TGTGCCACCAGTGATGCGGGACAGGGGGGAAACACCATATATTTT. It yields the protein CATSDAGQGGNTIYF. V and J are TRBV24-1 and TRBJ1-3; 10 bases fit TRBD1. V lost 3 bases to trimming and J lost 4 bases; unmatched junction nucleotides: 2. The CDR3 is 15 residues long. Germline V gene data show CDR1 as KGHDR and CDR2 as SFDVKD.

The rearrangement joins TRBV19 to TRBJ2-4; a possible D gene is TRBD1 (6 bases). V gave up 1 base and J gave up 0 bases, with 16 bases separating them. The CDR3 length is 18 residues. In germline, CDR1 is LNHDA, CDR2 SQIVND (reference sequence). The CDR3 spells CASSIGLRGPSAKNIQYF. The DNA of the CDR3 is TGTGCCAGTAGTATAGGCCTCAGGGGACCTTCAGCCAAAAACATTCAGTACTTC.

This clone was detected only once. This chain links TRBV19 with TRBJ1-1; 8 bases are shared with TRBD1. Germline CDR1 and CDR2: LNHDA and SQIVND (reference sequence). The CDR3 has 14 residues. The V segment lost 5 bases and the J segment 0 bases; nucleotides outside the gene matches: 2. The CDR3 DNA reads as TGTGCCAGTAGTTACAGGGGGTTGAACACTGAAGCTTTCTTT. Encoded protein: CASSYRGLNTEAFF.

V usage is TRBV4-2 and J usage is TRBJ2-1; D not certain. Per germline, CDR1 LGHNA and CDR2 YNFKEQ. V gave up 0 bases and J gave up 0 bases, with 18 bases separating them. This CDR3 region has 19 residues. The CDR3 protein is CASSQEIGSKLGSYNEQFF. DNA for the CDR3: TGTGCCAGCAGCCAAGAGATCGGGTCCAAATTAGGCTCCTACAATGAGCAGTTCTTC.

The chain combines TRBV7-2 with TRBJ2-3; TRBD2 agrees at 9 bases. In germline, CDR1 is SGHTA, CDR2 FQGNSA. The CDR3 runs to 16 residues. Trimming took 2 bases from V and 5 from J; bases not matched to a gene: 8. CDR3 in DNA: TGTGCCAGCAGCTTAACCTCAGCGGGGGGAATAGATACGCAGTATTTT. It specifies CASSLTSAGGIDTQYF.